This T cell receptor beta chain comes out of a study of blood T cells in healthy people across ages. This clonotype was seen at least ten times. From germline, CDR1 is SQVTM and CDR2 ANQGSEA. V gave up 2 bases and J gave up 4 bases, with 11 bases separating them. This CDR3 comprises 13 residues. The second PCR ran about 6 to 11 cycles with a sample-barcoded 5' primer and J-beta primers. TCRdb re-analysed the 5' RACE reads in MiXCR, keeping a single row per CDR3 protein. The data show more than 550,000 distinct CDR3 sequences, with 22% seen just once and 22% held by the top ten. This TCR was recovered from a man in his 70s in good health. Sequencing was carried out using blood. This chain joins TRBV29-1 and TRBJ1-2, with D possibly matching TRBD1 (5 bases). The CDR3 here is CSVEPSGTYGYTF. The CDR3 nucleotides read TGCAGCGTTGAACCCTCTGGGACCTATGGCTACACCTTC.